This T cell receptor (beta chain) was documented in a study of CD8+ T cells in alopecia areata. Study conclusions and caveats: Between patients, shared TCR sequences were less clear than in mice. This was possibly due in part to HLA diversity in the patient population. Higher clonality and more expanded CD8+ clones appeared in lesional than normal scalp.

Germline assignment: CDR1 SGHRS and CDR2 YFSETQ. This CDR3 has 15 amino acids. Unmatched junction bases numbered 5, after V lost 3 bases and J lost 2 bases. RNA was isolated and reverse transcribed to cDNA, the sequencing template. TCRdb's copy holds only in-frame clones and misses some; the assay was immunoSEQ multiplex PCR. This table has hundreds of thousands of clones, roughly two thirds appearing once. On this clone itself: Its antigen is as yet unknown.

The investigators collected lesional scalp punch biopsies and peripheral blood from alopecia areata patients. Sequencing was performed on CD4+ T cells sorted from blood, taken at week 0. This clonotype originated in a human donor with alopecia areata. This chain links TRBV5-1 with TRBJ2-7, with 10 bases lining up with TRBD1. The CDR3 sequence: CASSSRDRGTYEQYF. In DNA form, the CDR3 reads TGCGCCAGCAGCTCCCGGGACAGGGGCACCTACGAGCAGTACTTC.